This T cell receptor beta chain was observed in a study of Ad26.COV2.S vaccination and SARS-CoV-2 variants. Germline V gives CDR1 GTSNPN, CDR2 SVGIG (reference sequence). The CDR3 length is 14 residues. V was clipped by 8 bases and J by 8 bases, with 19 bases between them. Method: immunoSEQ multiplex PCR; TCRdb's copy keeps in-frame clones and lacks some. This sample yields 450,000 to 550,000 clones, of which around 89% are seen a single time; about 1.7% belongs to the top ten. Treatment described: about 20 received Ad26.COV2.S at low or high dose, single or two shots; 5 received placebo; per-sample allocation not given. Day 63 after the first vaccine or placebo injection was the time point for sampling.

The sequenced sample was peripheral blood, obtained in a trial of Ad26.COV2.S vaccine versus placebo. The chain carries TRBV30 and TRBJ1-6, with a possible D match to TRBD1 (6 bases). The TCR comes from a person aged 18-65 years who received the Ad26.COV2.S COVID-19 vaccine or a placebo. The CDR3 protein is CAGGRGELHSPLHF. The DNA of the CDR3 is TGTGCCGGGGGCCGAGGGGAGCTCCATTCACCCCTCCACTTT.